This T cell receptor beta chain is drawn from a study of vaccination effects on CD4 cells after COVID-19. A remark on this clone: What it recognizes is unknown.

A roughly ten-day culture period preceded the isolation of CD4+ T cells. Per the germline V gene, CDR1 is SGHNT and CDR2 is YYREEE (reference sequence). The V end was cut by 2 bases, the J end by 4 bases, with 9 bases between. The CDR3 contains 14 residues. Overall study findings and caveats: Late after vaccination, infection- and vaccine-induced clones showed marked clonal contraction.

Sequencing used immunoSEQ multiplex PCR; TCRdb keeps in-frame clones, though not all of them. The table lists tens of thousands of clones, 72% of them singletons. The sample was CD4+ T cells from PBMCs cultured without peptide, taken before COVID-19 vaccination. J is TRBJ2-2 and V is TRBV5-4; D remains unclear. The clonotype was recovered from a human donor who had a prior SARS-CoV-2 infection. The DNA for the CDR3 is TGTGCCAGCAGCTTTGGTAGGATCACCGGGGAGCTGTTTTTT. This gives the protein CASSFGRITGELFF.